What follows describes a single TCR beta chain. What this receptor recognizes is not known. Nothing much larger sits one base from this clone, and base qualities are not available. TCRbeta CDR3 regions were amplified from genomic DNA by means of the immunoSEQ Assay, a bias-controlled multiplex PCR. The study's own analysis went as follows. Within the assay, amplification of reference gene primers was used to estimate how many nucleated cells each sample contained. To quantify the absolute abundance of each unique TCRbeta CDR3 rearrangement, sequence reads were collapsed and filtered. For each sample, productive Simpson clonality was calculated as the square root of Simpson's diversity index across productive rearrangements. In its TCRdb copy, this immuneACCESS table keeps in-frame sequences only and misses some clones. Where compared with another copy, unresolved V genes explain less than half of these, and the others have no known cause. V, J and clone size were drawn from that table, and D and trimming were deduced from the DNA. A total of hundreds of thousands of clones appear in this sample, around 84% of them only once. The leading ten clones occupy 1.6% of the sample.

The sample is drawn from a study of blood T cell repertoires in COVID-19 (dated by TCRdb to about 2020). About the study as a whole: The collaborator samples originated in the United States, Italy and Spain and spanned the acute and convalescent phases of COVID-19. The prospective study material was composed of cDNA or gDNA derived from T cells, B-cell-depleted T cells, or PBMCs. Subjects who had been exposed to COVID-19, were actively infected with it, or had recovered from it provided the deeply sampled blood TCRbeta repertoires that made up the dataset. The repertoires were released in a freely available public database intended as a resource for research on the immune response to SARS-CoV-2. Samples came from the ongoing ImmuneRACE study (first 160 participants) plus 1,254 subjects from 6 global collaborators. The sample metadata nearly always contained a de-identified subject ID, COVID-19 status, age in years and sex. Where available, HLA class I and class II types were taken from metadata supplied by the sample provider and were not determined by assay-based typing.

Results the study describes overall, beyond this receptor: The amount of clinical and demographic metadata varied by source and participant and was provided uncurated.

V is cut back by 2 bases and J by 4 bases, with 4 bases in the junction unmatched. According to the germline V gene, CDR1 reads MDHEN and CDR2 reads SYDVKM. From the cysteine through the phenylalanine, the CDR3 covers 14 amino acids. The read is trimmed to its CDR3 DNA, 42 bases read in frame from base 1. Participants in the prospective study were aged roughly 18 to 89 years, lived in about two dozen United States geographic areas, and enrolled through a virtual design. In the prospective study, cohorts were assigned on the basis of participant-reported clinical history obtained from a screening survey and a study questionnaire. Recovered participants in ImmuneRACE Cohort 3 were defined by two consecutive negative NP/OP PCR tests, clearance by a healthcare professional, or resolution of symptoms. Mobile phlebotomists in the prospective study collected whole blood, serum and a nasopharyngeal or oropharyngeal swab from every participant. Over an approximately two-month period, participants in the prospective study had the option of providing additional blood draws and questionnaires. Blood samples from the prospective study were shipped frozen or at room temperature prior to DNA extraction.

The sequenced sample was PBMCs or T cells enriched from blood (not recorded which). The rearrangement combines TRBV28 with TRBJ1-1; TRBD1 fits 7 bases in the junction. The receptor was derived from a woman in her forties or fifties who had recovered from COVID-19. The DNA sequence is TGTGCCAGCAGTTTACCTCGGGACAGCACTGAAGCTTTCTTT. Translation gives CASSLPRDSTEAFF.